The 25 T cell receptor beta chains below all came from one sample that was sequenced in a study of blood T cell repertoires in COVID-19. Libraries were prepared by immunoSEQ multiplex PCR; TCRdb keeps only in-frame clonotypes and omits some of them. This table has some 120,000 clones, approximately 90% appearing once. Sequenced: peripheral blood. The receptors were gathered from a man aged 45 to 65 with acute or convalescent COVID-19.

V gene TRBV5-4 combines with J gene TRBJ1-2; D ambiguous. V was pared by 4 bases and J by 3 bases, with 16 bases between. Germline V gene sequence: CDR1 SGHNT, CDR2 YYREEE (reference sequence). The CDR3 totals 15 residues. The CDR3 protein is CASSGAMREYYGYTF. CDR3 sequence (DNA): TGTGCCAGCAGCGGAGCTATGAGAGAATACTATGGCTACACCTTC.

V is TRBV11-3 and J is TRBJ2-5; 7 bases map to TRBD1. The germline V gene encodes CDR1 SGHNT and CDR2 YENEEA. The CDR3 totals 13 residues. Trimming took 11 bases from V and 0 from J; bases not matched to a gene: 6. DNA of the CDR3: TGTGCCGGACATGACAGGGACCAAGAGACCCAGTACTTC. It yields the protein CAGHDRDQETQYF.

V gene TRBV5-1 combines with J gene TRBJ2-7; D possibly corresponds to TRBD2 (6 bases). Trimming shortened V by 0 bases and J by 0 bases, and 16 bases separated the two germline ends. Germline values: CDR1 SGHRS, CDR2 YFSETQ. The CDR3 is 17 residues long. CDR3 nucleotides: TGCGCCAGCAGCTTGGACCTCCGGGACTGGAGCTCCTACGAGCAGTACTTC. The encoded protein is CASSLDLRDWSSYEQYF.

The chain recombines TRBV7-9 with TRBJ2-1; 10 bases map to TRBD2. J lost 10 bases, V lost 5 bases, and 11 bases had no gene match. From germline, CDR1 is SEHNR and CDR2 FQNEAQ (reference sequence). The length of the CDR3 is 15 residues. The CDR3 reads CASSPGLALVREQFF. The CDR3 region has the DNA TGTGCCAGCAGCCCGGGACTAGCGTTGGTTAGGGAGCAGTTCTTC. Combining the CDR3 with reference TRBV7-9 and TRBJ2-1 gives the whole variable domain DTGVSQNPRHKITKRGQNVTFRCDPISEHNRLYWYRQTLGQGPEFLTYFQNEAQLEKSRLLSDRFSAERPKGSFSTLEIQRTEQGDSAMYLCASSPGLALVREQFFGPGTRLTVL.

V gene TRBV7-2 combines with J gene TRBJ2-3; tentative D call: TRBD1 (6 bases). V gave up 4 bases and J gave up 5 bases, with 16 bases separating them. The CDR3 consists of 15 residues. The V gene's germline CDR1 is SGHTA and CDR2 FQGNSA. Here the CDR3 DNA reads TGTGCCAGCAGCTCTCCTACAGGGTCGAGAGATACGCAGTATTTT. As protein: CASSSPTGSRDTQYF.

CDR3 loop: CASSLQGPSGAFF. Here the CDR3 DNA reads TGTGCCAGCAGCTTACAGGGCCCAAGTGGAGCTTTCTTT. The rearrangement joins TRBV7-9 to TRBJ1-1; tentatively, D is TRBD1 (5 bases). CDR3 size: 13 residues. CDR1 and CDR2 (germline): SEHNR, FQNEAQ (reference sequence). V shed 2 bases and J shed 10 bases, with 14 bases lying between them.

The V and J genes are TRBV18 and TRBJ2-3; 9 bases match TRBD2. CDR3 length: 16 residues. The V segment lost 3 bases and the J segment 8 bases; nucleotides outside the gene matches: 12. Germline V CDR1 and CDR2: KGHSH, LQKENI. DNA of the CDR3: TGTGCCAGCTCACCTGTTGGCGGGAGGGCCTTAGGTACGCAGTATTTT. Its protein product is CASSPVGGRALGTQYF.

The CDR3 DNA sequence: TGCAGTGCTAGTCCAGGACTAGCGGGAGGGAACACCGGGGAGCTGTTTTTT. Encoded protein: CSASPGLAGGNTGELFF. This chain links TRBV20-1 with TRBJ2-2; TRBD2 matches at 14 bases. CDR3 size: 17 residues. The V gene's germline CDR1 is DFQATT and CDR2 SNEGSKA (reference sequence). With 3 bases clipped from V and 1 base from J, the junction kept 4 bases outside the gene matches.

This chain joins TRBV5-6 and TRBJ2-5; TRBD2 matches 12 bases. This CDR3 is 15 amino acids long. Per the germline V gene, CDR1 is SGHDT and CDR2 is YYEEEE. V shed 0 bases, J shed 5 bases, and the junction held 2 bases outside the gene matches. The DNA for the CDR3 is TGTGCCAGCAGCTTGGGACTAGCGGGAGCTGAGACCCAGTACTTC. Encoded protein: CASSLGLAGAETQYF.

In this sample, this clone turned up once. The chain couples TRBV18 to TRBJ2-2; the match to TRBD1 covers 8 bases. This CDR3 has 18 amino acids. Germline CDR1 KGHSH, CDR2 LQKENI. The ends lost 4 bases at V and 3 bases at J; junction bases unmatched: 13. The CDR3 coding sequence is TGTGCCAGCTCACTTGGCACAACAGGGGGACAGTACACCGGGGAGCTGTTTTTT. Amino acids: CASSLGTTGGQYTGELFF.

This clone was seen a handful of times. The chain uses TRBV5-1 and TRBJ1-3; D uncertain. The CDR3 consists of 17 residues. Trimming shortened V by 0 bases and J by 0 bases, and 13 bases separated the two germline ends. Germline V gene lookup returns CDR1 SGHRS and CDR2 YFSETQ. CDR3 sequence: CASSLGPGLGSGNTIYF. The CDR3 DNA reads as TGCGCCAGCAGCTTGGGGCCCGGACTGGGCTCTGGAAACACCATATATTTT. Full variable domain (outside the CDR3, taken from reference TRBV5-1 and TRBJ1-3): KAGVTQTPRYLIKTRGQQVTLSCSPISGHRSVSWYQQTPGQGLQFLFEYFSETQRNKGNFPGRFSGRQFSNSRSEMNVSTLELGDSALYLCASSLGPGLGSGNTIYFGEGSWLTVV.

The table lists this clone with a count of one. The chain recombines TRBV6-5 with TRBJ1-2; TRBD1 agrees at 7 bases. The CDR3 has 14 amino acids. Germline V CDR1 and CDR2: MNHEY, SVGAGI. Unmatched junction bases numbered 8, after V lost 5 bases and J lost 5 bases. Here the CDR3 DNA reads TGTGCCAGCAGTACAGGGGCCCCCACGTATGGCTACACCTTC. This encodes CASSTGAPTYGYTF.

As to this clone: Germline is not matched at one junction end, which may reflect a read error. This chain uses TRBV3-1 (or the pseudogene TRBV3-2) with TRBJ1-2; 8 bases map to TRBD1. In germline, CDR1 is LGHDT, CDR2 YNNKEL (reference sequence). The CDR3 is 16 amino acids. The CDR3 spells CASSQRRGRSNDGYTF. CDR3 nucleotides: TGTGCCAGCAGCCAACGCAGGGGGCGCAGTAACGATGGCTACACCTTC.

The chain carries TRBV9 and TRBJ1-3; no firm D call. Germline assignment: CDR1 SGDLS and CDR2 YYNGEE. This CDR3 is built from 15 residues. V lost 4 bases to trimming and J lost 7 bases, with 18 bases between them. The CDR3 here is CASSRTGVVSNTIYF. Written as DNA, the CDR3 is TGTGCCAGCAGCCGGACCGGGGTCGTTTCGAACACCATATATTTT.

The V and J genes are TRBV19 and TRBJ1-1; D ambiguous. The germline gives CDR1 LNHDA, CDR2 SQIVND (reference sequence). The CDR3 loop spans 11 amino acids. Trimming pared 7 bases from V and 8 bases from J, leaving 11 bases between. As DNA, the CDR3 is TGTGCCAGTATACCTCTACCGGAAGCTTTCTTT. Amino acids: CASIPLPEAFF.

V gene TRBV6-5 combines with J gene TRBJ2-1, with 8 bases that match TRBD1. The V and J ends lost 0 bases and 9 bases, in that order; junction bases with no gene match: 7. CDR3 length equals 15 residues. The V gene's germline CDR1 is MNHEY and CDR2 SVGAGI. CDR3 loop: CASSYSRDRKPEQFF. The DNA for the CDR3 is TGTGCCAGCAGTTACTCGAGGGACAGGAAACCTGAGCAGTTCTTC.

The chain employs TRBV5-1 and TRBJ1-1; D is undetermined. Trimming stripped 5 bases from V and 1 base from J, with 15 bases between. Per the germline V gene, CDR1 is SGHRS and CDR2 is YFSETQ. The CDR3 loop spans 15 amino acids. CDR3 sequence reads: CASRFGRGGNTEAFF. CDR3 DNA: TGCGCCAGCAGATTCGGACGGGGAGGGAACACTGAAGCTTTCTTT.

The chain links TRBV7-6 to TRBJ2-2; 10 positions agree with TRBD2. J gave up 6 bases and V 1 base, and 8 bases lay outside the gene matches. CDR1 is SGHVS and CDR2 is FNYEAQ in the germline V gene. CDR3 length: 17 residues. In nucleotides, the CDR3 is TGTGCCAGCAGCTTAGGCTACGGGACTAGCGTGGCCGGGGAGCTGTTTTTT. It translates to CASSLGYGTSVAGELFF.

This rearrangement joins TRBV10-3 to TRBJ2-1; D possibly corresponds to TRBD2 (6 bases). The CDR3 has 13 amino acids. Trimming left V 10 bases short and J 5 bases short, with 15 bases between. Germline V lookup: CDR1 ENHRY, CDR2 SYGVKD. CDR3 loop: CATQFSGDNEQFF. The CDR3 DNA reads TGTGCCACTCAGTTTTCGGGGGACAATGAGCAGTTCTTC.

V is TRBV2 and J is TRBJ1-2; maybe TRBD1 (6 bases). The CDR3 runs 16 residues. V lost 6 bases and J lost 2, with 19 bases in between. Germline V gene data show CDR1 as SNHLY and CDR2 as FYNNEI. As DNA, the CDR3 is TGTGCCAGCAGGAACGTCCGGGACACGACCAACTATGGCTACACCTTC. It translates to CASRNVRDTTNYGYTF.

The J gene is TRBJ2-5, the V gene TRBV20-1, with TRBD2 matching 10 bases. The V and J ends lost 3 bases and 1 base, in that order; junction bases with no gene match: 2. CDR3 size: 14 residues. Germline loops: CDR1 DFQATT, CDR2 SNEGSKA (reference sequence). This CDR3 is CSASPSGGQETQYF. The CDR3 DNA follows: TGCAGTGCTAGTCCTAGCGGGGGCCAAGAGACCCAGTACTTC.

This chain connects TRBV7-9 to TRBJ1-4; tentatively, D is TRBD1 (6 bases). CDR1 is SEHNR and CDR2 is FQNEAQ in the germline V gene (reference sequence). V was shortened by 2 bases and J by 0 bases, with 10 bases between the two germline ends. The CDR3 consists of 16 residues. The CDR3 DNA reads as TGTGCCAGCAGCTTATCCAGGGGAGCAACTAATGAAAAACTGTTTTTT. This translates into CASSLSRGATNEKLFF.

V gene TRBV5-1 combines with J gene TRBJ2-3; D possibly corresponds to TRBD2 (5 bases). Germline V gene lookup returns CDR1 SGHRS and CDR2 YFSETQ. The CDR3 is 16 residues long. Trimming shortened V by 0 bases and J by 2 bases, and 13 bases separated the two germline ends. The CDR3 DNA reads TGCGCCAGCAGCTTGGTGGGCGGACTCGCCACAGATACGCAGTATTTT. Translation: CASSLVGGLATDTQYF. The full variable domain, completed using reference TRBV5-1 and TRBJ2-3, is KAGVTQTPRYLIKTRGQQVTLSCSPISGHRSVSWYQQTPGQGLQFLFEYFSETQRNKGNFPGRFSGRQFSNSRSEMNVSTLELGDSALYLCASSLVGGLATDTQYFGPGTRLTVL.

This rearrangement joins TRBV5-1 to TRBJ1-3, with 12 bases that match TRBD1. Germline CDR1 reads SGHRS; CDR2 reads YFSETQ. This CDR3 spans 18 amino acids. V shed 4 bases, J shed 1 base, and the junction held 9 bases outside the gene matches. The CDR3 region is CASSPGTGGVGSGNTIYF. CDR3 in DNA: TGCGCCAGCAGCCCGGGGACAGGGGGCGTCGGGTCTGGAAACACCATATATTTT.

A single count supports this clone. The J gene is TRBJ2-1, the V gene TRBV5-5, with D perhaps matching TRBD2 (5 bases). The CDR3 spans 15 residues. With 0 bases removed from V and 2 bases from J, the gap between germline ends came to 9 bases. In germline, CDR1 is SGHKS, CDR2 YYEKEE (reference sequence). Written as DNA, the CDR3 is TGTGCCAGCAGCTTGGGTCCGGGGACCTACAATGAGCAGTTCTTC. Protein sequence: CASSLGPGTYNEQFF.